This T cell receptor (beta chain) was captured by sequencing in a study of T cell changes during pregnancy in multiple sclerosis. The CDR3 has 20 residues. The trim removed 9 bases at V and 2 bases at J, leaving 25 bases unmatched. Germline V gene sequence: CDR1 ENHRY, CDR2 SYGVKD. Profiling relied on immunoSEQ multiplex PCR, and the TCRdb table lists in-frame clones only, not all of them. The table shows 65,000 to 85,000 clones, with about nine tenths occurring only once. The sequence was obtained from a female donor with multiple sclerosis, enrolled in a pregnancy study. The sequencing here drew on CD4+ T cells from peripheral blood mononuclear cells, taken after pregnancy. J is TRBJ1-3 and V is TRBV10-3, with 7 bases matching TRBD1. CDR3 sequence reads: CAMAPGLRQGRGLTGNTIYF. The DNA for the CDR3 is TGTGCCATGGCCCCCGGACTGAGACAGGGTCGAGGGTTAACTGGAAACACCATATATTTT.